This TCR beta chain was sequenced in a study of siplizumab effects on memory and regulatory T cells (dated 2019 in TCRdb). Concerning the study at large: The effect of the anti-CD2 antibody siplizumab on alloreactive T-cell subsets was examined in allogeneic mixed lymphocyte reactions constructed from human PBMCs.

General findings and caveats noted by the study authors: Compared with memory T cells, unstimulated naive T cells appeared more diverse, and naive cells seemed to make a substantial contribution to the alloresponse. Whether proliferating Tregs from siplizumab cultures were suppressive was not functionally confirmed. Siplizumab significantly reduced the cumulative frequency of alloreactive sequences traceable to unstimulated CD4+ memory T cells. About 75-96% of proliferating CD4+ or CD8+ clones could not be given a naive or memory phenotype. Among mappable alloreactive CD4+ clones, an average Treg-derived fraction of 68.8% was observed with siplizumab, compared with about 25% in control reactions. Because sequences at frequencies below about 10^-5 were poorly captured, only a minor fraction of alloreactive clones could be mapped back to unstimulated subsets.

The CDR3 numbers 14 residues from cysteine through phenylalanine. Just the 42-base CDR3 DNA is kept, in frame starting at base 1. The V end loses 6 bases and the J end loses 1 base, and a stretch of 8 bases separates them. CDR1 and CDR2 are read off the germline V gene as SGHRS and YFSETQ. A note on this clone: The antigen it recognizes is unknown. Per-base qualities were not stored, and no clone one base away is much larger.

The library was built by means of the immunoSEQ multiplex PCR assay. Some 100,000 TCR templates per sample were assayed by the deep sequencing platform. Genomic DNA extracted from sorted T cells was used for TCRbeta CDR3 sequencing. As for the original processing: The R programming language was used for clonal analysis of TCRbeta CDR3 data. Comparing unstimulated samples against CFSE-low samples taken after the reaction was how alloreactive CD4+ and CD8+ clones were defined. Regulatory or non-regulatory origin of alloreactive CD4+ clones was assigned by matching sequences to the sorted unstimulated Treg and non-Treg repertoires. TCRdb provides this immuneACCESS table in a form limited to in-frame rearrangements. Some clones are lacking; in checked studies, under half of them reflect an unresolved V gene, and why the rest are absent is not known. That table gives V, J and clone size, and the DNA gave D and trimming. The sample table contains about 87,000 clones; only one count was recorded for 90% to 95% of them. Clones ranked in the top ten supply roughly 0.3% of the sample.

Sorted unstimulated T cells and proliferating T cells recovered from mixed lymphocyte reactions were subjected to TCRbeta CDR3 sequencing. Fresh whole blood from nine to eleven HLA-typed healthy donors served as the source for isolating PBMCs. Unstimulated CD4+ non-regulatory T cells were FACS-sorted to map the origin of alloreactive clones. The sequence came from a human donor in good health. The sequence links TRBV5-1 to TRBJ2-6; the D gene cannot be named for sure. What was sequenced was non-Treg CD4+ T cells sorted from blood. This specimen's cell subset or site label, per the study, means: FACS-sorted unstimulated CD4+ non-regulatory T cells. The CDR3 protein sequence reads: CASNEGSGANVLTF. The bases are TGCGCCAGCAACGAAGGTTCTGGGGCCAACGTCCTGACTTTC.